The 26 T cell receptor beta chains below come from one sample, sequenced in a study of vaccination and CD4 T cells after COVID-19. These TCRs' antigens remain unknown. Treatment in this sample: approximately 9-day PBMC culture with coronavirus spike peptide pools or control peptides (ViraFEST assay). An Oncomine TCR Beta short-read assay was used to sequence the DNA from cultured CD4+ T cells. TCRdb fed the PCR reads into MiXCR, producing one record per CDR3 protein. The data hold fewer than 10,000 distinct CDR3 sequences, with roughly 24% observed a single time. Sample: cultured CD4+ T cells from blood. All receptors derive from a human donor with COVID-19.

In this sample, this clonotype turned up a few times. The chain has TRBV10-3 and TRBJ2-7, with D perhaps assigned TRBD1 or TRBD2 (5 bases each). There are 12 residues in the CDR3. The germline V and J ends were trimmed by 11 bases and 0 bases, with 11 bases remaining between them. CDR1 and CDR2 (germline): ENHRY, SYGVKD. The CDR3 nucleotides read TGTGCCTCGGGACCGAGCTCCTACGAGCAGTACTTC. It codes for CASGPSSYEQYF.

For this clonotype: A much larger clonotype is one base distant, so this may be a read error. The J gene is TRBJ2-5, the V gene TRBV2; D might be TRBD1 (5 bases). This CDR3 contains 15 residues. Germline lookup yields CDR1 SNHLY and CDR2 FYNNEI. The CDR3 nucleotides read TGTGCCAGCGTAACAAGACCAGGGCCCCTCGTGACCCAGCACTTC. Translated, it gives CASVTRPGPLVTQHF.

The chain is built from TRBV6-2 or TRBV6-3 and TRBJ1-1; perhaps TRBD1 as D (5 bases). The CDR3 length is 15 residues. Germline V gives CDR1 MNHEY, CDR2 SVGEGT. Trimming removed 6 bases at V and 1 base at J, with 15 bases between. The CDR3 nucleotides are TGTGCCAGCAGGGGGGGGGTCGTTGAGAACACTGAAGCTTTCTTT. Translating gives CASRGGVVENTEAFF.

This clonotype has only a few counts. The chain employs TRBV28 and TRBJ1-6; 9 bases match TRBD1. This CDR3 spans 15 amino acids. Looked up from germline, CDR1 is MDHEN and CDR2 is SYDVKM. The trim removed 6 bases at V and 7 bases at J, leaving 7 bases unmatched. CDR3 in amino acids: CASSYNRGRNSPLHF. CDR3 nucleotides: TGTGCCAGCAGCTACAACAGGGGGCGAAATTCACCCCTCCACTTT.

This clonotype turned up a few times. The V and J genes are TRBV19 and TRBJ1-1, with a weak D call TRBD1 (6 bases). CDR3 length: 15 residues. Trimming left V 4 bases short and J 5 bases short, with 17 bases between. Germline V lookup: CDR1 LNHDA, CDR2 SQIVND (reference sequence). The CDR3 bases are TGTGCCAGTAGTAGTCCCGGGGGCGAGAATACTGAAGCTTTCTTT. It specifies CASSSPGGENTEAFF. The entire variable domain, with the rest obtained from reference TRBV19 and TRBJ1-1, is as follows: DGGITQSPKYLFRKEGQNVTLSCEQNLNHDAMYWYRQDPGQGLRLIYYSQIVNDFQKGDIAEGYSVSREKKESFPLTVTSAQKNPTAFYLCASSSPGGENTEAFFGQGTRLTVV.

The chain couples TRBV19 to TRBJ2-1; D remains unclear. Between the trimmed V and J ends, which lost 7 bases and 6 bases, there was a span of 22 bases. The germline V gene encodes CDR1 LNHDA and CDR2 SQIVND (reference sequence). This CDR3 comprises 16 residues. The CDR3 nucleotides read TGTGCCAGTAACGGGCAGGCAAACCCCCACACCAATGAGCAGTTCTTC. Translation: CASNGQANPHTNEQFF.

The rearrangement links TRBV18 to TRBJ1-5; 8 bases align to TRBD1. Per the germline V gene, CDR1 is KGHSH and CDR2 is LQKENI. CDR3 length: 18 amino acids. V lost 5 bases to trimming and J lost 0 bases; unmatched junction nucleotides: 12. The chain's CDR3 is CASSINSGTGDSNQPQHF. The CDR3 region has the DNA TGTGCCAGCTCAATCAATTCCGGGACAGGAGATAGCAATCAGCCCCAGCATTTT. Full variable domain (remainder filled in from reference TRBV18 and TRBJ1-5): NAGVMQNPRHLVRRRGQEARLRCSPMKGHSHVYWYRQLPEEGLKFMVYLQKENIIDESGMPKERFSAEFPKEGPSILRIQQVVRGDSAAYFCASSINSGTGDSNQPQHFGDGTRLSIL.

This clonotype was seen only a few times. The gene calls are TRBV6-1 and TRBJ1-5; D ambiguous. The germline V gene has CDR1 MNHNS and CDR2 SASEGT. The ends were cut back, 2 bases at V and 7 bases at J, with 15 bases in the middle. The length of the CDR3 is 15 residues. The CDR3 loop reads CASSEYLSASQPQHF. CDR3 DNA: TGTGCCAGCAGTGAATATCTAAGTGCCAGCCAGCCCCAGCATTTT.

The rearrangement links TRBV25-1 to TRBJ1-2, with 7 nucleotides matching TRBD1. CDR3 length equals 13 residues. Germline values: CDR1 MGHDK, CDR2 SYGVNS. J gave up 1 base and V 9 bases, and 5 bases lay outside the gene matches. As DNA, the CDR3 is TGTGCCAGTCAGGGACAGAATAACTATGGCTACACCTTC. As protein: CASQGQNNYGYTF.

The rearrangement uses TRBV27 and TRBJ2-6, with D uncertain. V lost 2 bases to trimming and J lost 0 bases, with 11 bases between them. CDR1 and CDR2 from the germline V gene are MNHEY and SMNVEV (reference sequence). The CDR3 spans 17 residues. The CDR3 reads CASSLRKSPSGANVLTF. DNA for the CDR3: TGTGCCAGCAGTTTAAGGAAATCACCCTCTGGGGCCAACGTCCTGACTTTC.

The chain links TRBV20-1 to TRBJ2-1; possibly TRBD1 or TRBD2 for D (6 bases each). V gave up 2 bases and J gave up 8 bases, with 13 bases separating them. This CDR3 comprises 13 residues. Per the germline V gene, CDR1 is DFQATT and CDR2 is SNEGSKA (reference sequence). CDR3 region: CSARRGAVDEQFF. In nucleotides, the CDR3 is TGCAGTGCTAGAAGGGGGGCCGTCGATGAGCAGTTCTTC.

This clonotype is deemed medium-sized. The chain employs TRBV27 and TRBJ1-2; D may be TRBD1 (5 bases). This CDR3 has 14 residues. Deletions cut 0 bases from V and 5 bases from J, with 10 bases between. Germline V lookup: CDR1 MNHEY, CDR2 SMNVEV (reference sequence). The CDR3 spells CASSLSGVGYGYTF. CDR3 coding DNA: TGTGCCAGCAGTTTATCGGGGGTTGGGTATGGCTACACCTTC.

This clonotype was observed a few times. The chain's CDR3 is CASSRLTDQETQYF. The CDR3 DNA is TGTGCCAGCAGCCGGCTGACGGACCAAGAGACCCAGTACTTC. The gene calls are TRBV11-1 and TRBJ2-5; no reliable D call. Germline assignment: CDR1 SGHAT and CDR2 FQDESV (reference sequence). V was clipped by 5 bases and J by 0 bases, with 10 bases between them. This CDR3 has 14 residues.

The genes are TRBV6-4 and TRBJ2-1; tentative D call: TRBD1 (5 bases). V was cut by 2 bases and J by 8 bases, with 13 bases left in between. The CDR3 contains 14 residues. From germline, CDR1 is MRHNA and CDR2 SNTAGT. CDR3 residues: CASSDRPGWDEQFF. Written as DNA, the CDR3 is TGTGCCAGCAGTGACCGGCCAGGGTGGGATGAGCAGTTCTTC.

The chain joins TRBV7-2 to TRBJ1-4; 7 bases agree with TRBD1. The CDR3 covers 14 residues. V lost 6 bases to trimming and J lost 5 bases; unmatched junction nucleotides: 6. Germline lookup yields CDR1 SGHTA and CDR2 FQGNSA. CDR3 loop: CASSPGQRNEKLFF. The CDR3 DNA reads TGTGCCAGCAGTCCGGGACAGCGCAATGAAAAACTGTTTTTT.

The rearrangement uses TRBV19 and TRBJ2-3; possibly TRBD1 for D (5 bases). The CDR3 loop spans 16 amino acids. The germline V gene has CDR1 LNHDA and CDR2 SQIVND (reference sequence). V was cut by 6 bases and J by 1 base, with 17 bases left in between. The CDR3 protein is CASRSTDITGTDTQYF. The CDR3 DNA reads as TGTGCCAGTAGATCGACGGACATAACGGGCACAGATACGCAGTATTTT.

The chain carries TRBV12-3 or TRBV12-4 and TRBJ1-2; D not certain. This CDR3 region has 13 residues. Trimming took 7 bases from V and 5 from J, leaving 14 bases between them. The DNA for the CDR3 is TGTGCCAGCACTATGGGCGATGGGTATGGCTACACCTTC. It specifies CASTMGDGYGYTF.

In this sample, this clonotype turned up a few times. The chain employs TRBV19 and TRBJ2-2, with TRBD2 matching 8 bases. This CDR3 contains 15 residues. CDR1 LNHDA and CDR2 SQIVND come from the germline V gene (reference sequence). Trimming at V came to 5 bases and at J to 4 bases, leaving 6 bases not matched to a gene. The CDR3 DNA sequence: TGTGCCAGTAGTGGGCTAGCGGGCCCCACCGGGGAGCTGTTTTTT. Its translation is CASSGLAGPTGELFF.

This clonotype has only a few counts. This chain joins TRBV6-7 and TRBJ1-5; TRBD1 aligns across 7 bases. TRBV6-7 is identified as an open reading frame with a role that is uncertain. The CDR3 runs to 13 residues. V shed 6 bases, J shed 9 bases, and the junction held 8 bases outside the gene matches. CDR3: CASRRQGMVPQHF. In DNA form, the CDR3 reads TGTGCCAGCAGGCGACAGGGAATGGTGCCCCAGCATTTT.

By share of the sample, this clonotype is large (0.1 to 1%). The chain has TRBV10-1 and TRBJ1-3; weak D call: TRBD1 (6 bases). Germline loops: CDR1 WNHNN, CDR2 SYGVQD (reference sequence). This CDR3 has 15 amino acids. Trimming stripped 6 bases from V and 4 bases from J, with 16 bases between. The CDR3 is CASSDFRDIGNTIYF. The CDR3 DNA is TGCGCCAGCAGCGATTTCCGGGACATCGGAAACACCATATATTTT.

This clonotype was counted between two and nine times. V gene TRBV20-1 combines with J gene TRBJ1-1, with D maybe TRBD1 (5 bases). Germline-derived CDR1 and CDR2 are DFQATT and SNEGSKA (reference sequence). V lost 5 bases, J lost 3 bases, and 10 bases lay in between. The CDR3 totals 12 residues. CDR3 protein: CSAGVGDTEAFF. CDR3 DNA sequence: TGCAGTGCTGGAGTGGGGGACACTGAAGCTTTCTTT.

This clonotype rates as medium-sized. The chain couples TRBV6-2 or TRBV6-3 to TRBJ1-5, with D possibly being TRBD1 (5 bases). Between the trimmed V and J ends, which lost 7 bases and 8 bases, there was a span of 15 bases. CDR1 MNHEY and CDR2 SVGEGT come from the germline V gene. The CDR3 extends over 13 amino acids. CDR3 sequence: CASTPPGFEPQHF. In DNA, the CDR3 is TGTGCCAGCACCCCGCCAGGGTTTGAGCCCCAGCATTTT.

V gene TRBV30 combines with J gene TRBJ1-1; 7 bases align to TRBD1. The J segment lost 9 bases and the V segment lost 2 bases, leaving 12 bases of the junction unmatched. Germline-derived CDR1 and CDR2 are GTSNPN and SVGIG (reference sequence). The CDR3 is made up of 14 amino acids. CDR3 sequence: CAWSRGGQRHKAFF. Written as DNA, the CDR3 is TGTGCCTGGAGTAGGGGGGGACAGAGACATAAAGCTTTCTTT.

This clonotype was seen a few times. V is TRBV7-6 and J is TRBJ2-5; no definite D call. The germline V and J ends were trimmed by 4 bases and 0 bases, with 6 bases remaining between them. The germline CDR1 and CDR2 sequences are SGHVS and FNYEAQ. This CDR3 spans 13 amino acids. The CDR3 region has the DNA TGTGCCAGCAGCTCCTGGTACCAAGAGACCCAGTACTTC. Translation: CASSSWYQETQYF.

The table lists this clonotype with a few counts. A read error may account for a junction end that differs from germline. This chain joins TRBV7-7 and TRBJ2-2; maybe TRBD2 (6 bases). The CDR3 has 14 residues. CDR1 is SSHAT and CDR2 is FNYEAQ in the germline V gene (reference sequence). Here the CDR3 reads CASSLVSGTGELFF. In DNA form, the CDR3 reads TGTGCTAGCAGCTTAGTTAGCGGAACCGGGGAGCTGTTTTTT.

The chain is built from TRBV5-8 and TRBJ1-3; 7 positions match TRBD1. CDR3 length equals 17 residues. Per the germline V gene, CDR1 is SGHTS and CDR2 is YDEGEE. V was pared by 3 bases and J by 4 bases, with 13 bases of the junction left unmatched. The CDR3 DNA reads TGTGCCAGCAGCTCGGACAGGACCTCAAAAGGGGGAAACACCATATATTTT. This sequence encodes CASSSDRTSKGGNTIYF.